These 29 T cell receptor beta chains were all obtained from the same sample, sequenced in a study of Ad26.COV2.S vaccination and SARS-CoV-2 variants (dated by TCRdb to the early 2020s). Libraries were constructed by the immunoSEQ multiplex PCR assay. This immuneACCESS table, as held by TCRdb, lists in-frame sequences with V and J called but not all clones. Of the missing ones, under half trace to an unresolved V gene in checked studies; the others have no known cause. For this sample there are a few hundred thousand clones; around 82% appear just once. The ten largest clones represent 7% to 9.5% of the sample. Read against the paper, the sample's treatment or condition label means: around 19 received Ad26.COV2.S at low or high dose, single or two shots; 5 received placebo; per-sample allocation not given. Repertoires of vaccine and placebo recipients were sequenced from samples collected on day 63 after the first injection.

The specimen comprised peripheral blood, sampled in a trial of Ad26.COV2.S vaccine versus placebo. Receptors were obtained from a person between 18 and 65 years old who received the Ad26.COV2.S COVID-19 vaccine or a placebo.

The V and J genes are TRBV7-6 and TRBJ2-5; no definite D call. The CDR3 is 12 amino acids. Germline CDR1 and CDR2: SGHVS and FNYEAQ. V lost 5 bases and J 5 bases, leaving 9 bases between the germline ends. CDR3 region: CASSGKRETQYF. The CDR3 nucleotides read TGTGCCAGCAGCGGAAAGAGGGAGACCCAGTACTTC.

The chain recombines TRBV3-1 (or the pseudogene TRBV3-2) with TRBJ1-2; TRBD1 matches 10 bases. Germline assignment: CDR1 LGHDT and CDR2 YNNKEL (reference sequence). The CDR3 spans 14 residues. Trimming cost V 0 bases and J 9 bases; bases outside gene matches: 4. CDR3 sequence: CASSQEGDRGSYTF. In nucleotides, the CDR3 is TGTGCCAGCAGCCAAGAGGGGGACAGGGGTAGCTACACCTTC.

This CDR3 is CASSILRHEQFF. CDR3 nucleotide sequence: TGTGCCAGTAGTATATTAAGACATGAGCAGTTCTTC. The rearrangement uses TRBV19 and TRBJ2-1; D gene uncertain. The CDR3 has 12 residues. Germline V lookup: CDR1 LNHDA, CDR2 SQIVND (reference sequence). V was trimmed by 2 bases and J by 8 bases, leaving 7 bases between them.

A single count supports this clone. J is TRBJ2-1 and V is TRBV29-1; D unresolved. V lost 0 bases and J lost 5, with 8 bases in between. Germline assignment: CDR1 SQVTM and CDR2 ANQGSEA. The CDR3 is 13 amino acids. CDR3 coding DNA: TGCAGCGTTGAAGATGGGCGGAACAATGAGCAGTTCTTC. This encodes CSVEDGRNNEQFF.

CDR3 coding DNA: TGTGCCAGTAGTCGACAGGGAGCGAGCACCGGGGAGCTGTTTTTT. Protein sequence: CASSRQGASTGELFF. V gene TRBV19 combines with J gene TRBJ2-2; the match to TRBD1 covers 7 bases. Germline-derived CDR1 and CDR2 are LNHDA and SQIVND (reference sequence). The CDR3 contains 15 residues. V gave up 5 bases and J gave up 4 bases; unmatched junction bases: 7.

J is TRBJ2-1 and V is TRBV7-6; 15 nucleotides align to TRBD2. The CDR3 covers 16 residues. With 4 bases clipped from V and 3 bases from J, the junction kept 1 base outside the gene matches. Germline loops: CDR1 SGHVS, CDR2 FNYEAQ. The DNA for the CDR3 is TGTGCCAGCAGCTCGGGACTAGCGGGGGGCTACAATGAGCAGTTCTTC. Its translation: CASSSGLAGGYNEQFF.

J is TRBJ1-6 and V is TRBV2, with D possibly being TRBD1 (5 bases). This CDR3 has 12 residues. The germline CDR1 and CDR2 sequences are SNHLY and FYNNEI. Trimming left V 8 bases short and J 13 bases short, with 15 bases between. The CDR3: CASSGQLAPLHF. CDR3 sequence (DNA): TGTGCCAGCTCGGGGCAATTGGCCCCCCTCCACTTT. The full variable domain, in which reference TRBV2 and TRBJ1-6 provide the parts outside the CDR3, is EPEVTQTPSHQVTQMGQEVILRCVPISNHLYFYWYRQILGQKVEFLVSFYNNEISEKSEIFDDQFSVERPDGSNFTLKIRSTKLEDSAMYFCASSGQLAPLHFGNGTRLTVT.

The chain employs TRBV5-4 and TRBJ1-1; D gene ambiguous. Looked up from germline, CDR1 is SGHNT and CDR2 is YYREEE (reference sequence). Trimming removed 0 bases at V and 3 bases at J, with 9 bases between. The CDR3 length is 14 residues. The CDR3 DNA is TGTGCCAGCAGCTTGGTCTCCCGGGACACTGAAGCTTTCTTT. Translated, it gives CASSLVSRDTEAFF.

This clone was seen only a few times. This chain connects TRBV18 to TRBJ1-3; D not certain. The CDR3 is 16 amino acids. Germline CDR1 KGHSH, CDR2 LQKENI. Trimming left V 3 bases short and J 0 bases short, with 12 bases between. CDR3 region: CASSPPRVFSGNTIYF. DNA of the CDR3: TGTGCCAGCTCACCCCCGAGGGTTTTCTCTGGAAACACCATATATTTT.

This clone was recorded a few times. This sequence joins TRBV12-3 or TRBV12-4 and TRBJ2-2; D gene unclear. This CDR3 region has 13 residues. V lost 6 bases and J lost 3, with 8 bases in between. The CDR3 reads CASSPTYTGELFF. In nucleotides, the CDR3 is TGTGCCAGCAGCCCCACTTACACCGGGGAGCTGTTTTTT.

This clone was observed a few times. CDR3 loop: CASSPAGGSWSGQPQHF. In DNA form, the CDR3 reads TGTGCCAGCAGCCCCGCCGGGGGGTCCTGGAGTGGTCAGCCCCAGCATTTT. V usage is TRBV2 and J usage is TRBJ1-5; TRBD1 is a possible D gene (5 bases). Between the trimmed V and J ends, which lost 6 bases and 6 bases, there was a span of 24 bases. The CDR3 loop spans 17 amino acids. Germline V gene lookup returns CDR1 SNHLY and CDR2 FYNNEI.

The genes are TRBV6-2 or TRBV6-3 and TRBJ2-1; TRBD2 aligns across 11 bases. Looked up from germline, CDR1 is MNHEY and CDR2 is SVGEGT. The CDR3 sequence is 16 residues long. J was trimmed by 10 bases and V by 4 bases; bases with no gene match: 12. The CDR3 protein is CASSSHGSGGVREQFF. The CDR3 coding sequence is TGTGCCAGCAGTTCCCATGGTAGCGGGGGGGTAAGGGAGCAGTTCTTC.

In this sample, this clone turned up a few times. The gene calls are TRBV6-4 and TRBJ1-5, with D hard to call. With 9 bases removed from V and 5 bases from J, the gap between germline ends came to 14 bases. This CDR3 contains 13 residues. The germline gives CDR1 MRHNA, CDR2 SNTAGT. The CDR3 DNA follows: TGTGCCAGTCCCTGGACCGAGGATCAGCCCCAGCATTTT. It yields the protein CASPWTEDQPQHF.

V gene TRBV30 combines with J gene TRBJ1-5, with no clear D. CDR3 size: 10 residues. The V gene's germline CDR1 is GTSNPN and CDR2 SVGIG (reference sequence). V lost 6 bases, J lost 7 bases, and 7 bases lay in between. CDR3 in DNA: TGTGCCTGCTACAACCAGCCCCAGCATTTT. Its translation: CACYNQPQHF.

The rearrangement links TRBV13 to TRBJ2-5; TRBD2 matches 7 bases. The CDR3 contains 13 residues. Germline loops: CDR1 PRHDT, CDR2 FYEKMQ (reference sequence). V was clipped by 0 bases and J by 9 bases; unmatched bases: 4. CDR3 in amino acids: CASSLGRREAQYF. The CDR3 DNA is TGTGCCAGCAGCTTAGGTCGTCGGGAGGCCCAGTACTTC.

The chain joins TRBV6-6 to TRBJ2-2; D gene ambiguous. The germline CDR1 and CDR2 sequences are MNHNY and SVGAGI (reference sequence). This CDR3 has 10 residues. V was trimmed by 9 bases and J by 6 bases, leaving 5 bases between them. In DNA, the CDR3 is TGTGCCAGTTTGGCCGGGGAGCTGTTTTTT. This gives the protein CASLAGELFF.

The V call is TRBV28, the J call TRBJ1-2, with 7 bases aligning to TRBD1. The CDR3 covers 11 residues. Germline V lookup: CDR1 MDHEN, CDR2 SYDVKM. With 10 bases clipped from V and 4 bases from J, the junction kept 3 bases outside the gene matches. The DNA for the CDR3 is TGTGCCACTAACAGGGGCTATGGCTACACCTTC. Translating it yields CATNRGYGYTF.

The chain joins TRBV3-1 (or the pseudogene TRBV3-2) to TRBJ2-1; D unresolved. Germline values: CDR1 LGHDT, CDR2 YNNKEL (reference sequence). CDR3 length: 13 amino acids. V was shortened by 2 bases and J by 9 bases, with 11 bases between the two germline ends. CDR3 region: CASSQRRSGEQFF. CDR3 nucleotides: TGTGCCAGCAGCCAACGTAGGTCGGGTGAGCAGTTCTTC.

The rearrangement uses TRBV2 and TRBJ2-6; a weak D match, TRBD1 (5 bases). Germline V gives CDR1 SNHLY, CDR2 FYNNEI. V dropped 6 bases and J dropped 0 bases, with 12 bases sitting between them. The CDR3 runs to 16 residues. Here the CDR3 reads CASRDSLASGANVLTF. CDR3 sequence (DNA): TGTGCCAGCAGAGACAGCCTGGCCTCTGGGGCCAACGTCCTGACTTTC.

The chain joins TRBV30 to TRBJ1-6; D possibly corresponds to TRBD1 (6 bases). The V end lost 3 bases, the J end lost 8 bases, and 11 bases lay between the germline ends. Germline CDR1 reads GTSNPN; CDR2 reads SVGIG (reference sequence). The CDR3 spans 13 residues. The CDR3 here is CAWSLQGHSPLHF. Here the CDR3 DNA reads TGTGCCTGGAGCTTACAGGGTCATTCACCCCTCCACTTT. Combining the CDR3 with reference TRBV30 and TRBJ1-6 gives the whole variable domain SQTIHQWPATLVQPVGSPLSLECTVEGTSNPNLYWYRQAAGRGLQLLFYSVGIGQISSEVPQNLSASRPQDRQFILSSKKLLLSDSGFYLCAWSLQGHSPLHFGNGTRLTVT.

J is TRBJ2-2 and V is TRBV4-2; 7 bases line up with TRBD1. This CDR3 region has 16 residues. Per germline, CDR1 LGHNA and CDR2 YNFKEQ. V was pared by 6 bases and J by 4 bases, with 11 bases of the junction left unmatched. The CDR3 bases are TGTGCCAGCAGTAAGCAATCGGGACAGAGCACCGGGGAGCTGTTTTTT. This translates into CASSKQSGQSTGELFF.

CDR3 nucleotides: TGTGCCAGCAGCTCCTTTAGGGACCGTCCTCCGGACGAGCAGTACTTC. This codes for CASSSFRDRPPDEQYF. The chain joins TRBV7-9 to TRBJ2-7, with D tentatively TRBD1 or TRBD2 (5 bases each). From germline, CDR1 is SEHNR and CDR2 FQNEAQ (reference sequence). V lost 4 bases, J lost 5 bases, and 21 bases lay in between. The CDR3 is 16 residues long.

For the CDR3, the DNA is TGTGCCAGCTCACCGACTAGTGGGGACACCGGGGAGCTGTTTTTT. Amino acids: CASSPTSGDTGELFF. This chain connects TRBV18 to TRBJ2-2, with TRBD2 as a possible D gene (6 bases). There are 15 residues in the CDR3. The germline V gene encodes CDR1 KGHSH and CDR2 LQKENI. Trimming took off 3 bases at V and 3 bases at J, with 11 bases between the two ends.

The V call is TRBV19, the J call TRBJ1-2; TRBD1 agrees at 9 bases. The length of the CDR3 is 14 residues. Germline V gives CDR1 LNHDA, CDR2 SQIVND (reference sequence). V shed 7 bases and J 1 base; nucleotides not matched to a gene: 4. CDR3: CASKTGGYNYGYTF. CDR3 coding DNA: TGTGCCAGTAAAACAGGGGGCTATAACTATGGCTACACCTTC.

This clone has only one observation. This sample includes further DNA sequences coding for the same CDR3. The chain carries TRBV6-5 and TRBJ2-7; TRBD1 matches 12 bases. CDR3 length: 14 residues. Germline V gene sequence: CDR1 MNHEY, CDR2 SVGAGI. V lost 5 bases and J lost 4; bases outside the gene matches: 3. This CDR3 is CASSPGQGAYEQYF. Here the CDR3 DNA reads TGTGCCAGCAGTCCGGGACAGGGGGCTTACGAGCAGTACTTC.

The rearrangement joins TRBV5-1 to TRBJ2-7; possibly TRBD2 for D (7 bases). Germline V gives CDR1 SGHRS, CDR2 YFSETQ. This CDR3 is built from 17 residues. Trimming removed 4 bases from V and 2 bases from J, with 22 bases in between. This CDR3 is CASSPDAGSGTPYEQYF. As DNA, the CDR3 is TGCGCCAGCAGCCCCGACGCGGGGAGCGGGACACCCTACGAGCAGTACTTC.

Of note for this clone: The sample holds other DNA sequences that translate to the same CDR3. The chain uses TRBV19 and TRBJ2-3, with 12 bases lining up with TRBD2. The CDR3 contains 16 residues. V shed 3 bases, J shed 0 bases, and the junction held 1 base outside the gene matches. Per the germline V gene, CDR1 is LNHDA and CDR2 is SQIVND (reference sequence). The CDR3 DNA is TGTGCCAGTAGTATTGGACTAGCGGGAAGCACAGATACGCAGTATTTT. This encodes CASSIGLAGSTDTQYF.

The chain is built from TRBV12-3 or TRBV12-4 and TRBJ2-7; D not resolved. The CDR3 spans 13 residues. V dropped 3 bases and J dropped 4 bases, with 10 bases sitting between them. The CDR3 DNA reads as TGTGCCAGCAGTTTTGGCGTAACGTACGAGCAGTACTTC. It encodes CASSFGVTYEQYF.

The chain joins TRBV4-1 to TRBJ1-1; 7 bases are shared with TRBD1. This CDR3 is built from 13 residues. From germline, CDR1 is MGHRA and CDR2 YSYEKL. J gave up 7 bases and V 2 bases, and 4 bases lay outside the gene matches. The CDR3 coding sequence is TGCGCCAGCAGCCAAACAGGGGTGAGTGAAGCTTTCTTT. It specifies CASSQTGVSEAFF.